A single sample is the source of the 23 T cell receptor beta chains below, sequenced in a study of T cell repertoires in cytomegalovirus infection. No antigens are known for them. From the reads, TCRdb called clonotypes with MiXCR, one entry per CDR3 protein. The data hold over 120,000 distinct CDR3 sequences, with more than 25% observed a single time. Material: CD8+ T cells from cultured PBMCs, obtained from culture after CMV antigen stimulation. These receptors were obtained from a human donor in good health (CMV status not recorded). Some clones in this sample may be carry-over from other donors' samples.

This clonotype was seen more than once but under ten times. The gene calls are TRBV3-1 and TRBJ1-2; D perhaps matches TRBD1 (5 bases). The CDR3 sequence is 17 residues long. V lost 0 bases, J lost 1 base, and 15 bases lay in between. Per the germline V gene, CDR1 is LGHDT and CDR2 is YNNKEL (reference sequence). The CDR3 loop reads CASSQDAWGVDNYGYTF. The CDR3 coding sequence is TGTGCCAGCAGCCAAGATGCTTGGGGGGTAGATAACTATGGCTACACCTTC.

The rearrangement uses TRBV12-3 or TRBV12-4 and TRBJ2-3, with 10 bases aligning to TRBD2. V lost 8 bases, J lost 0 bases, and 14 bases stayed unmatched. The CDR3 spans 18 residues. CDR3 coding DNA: TGTGCCAGCTTAAAAGCCACTAGCGGGGCCTCTAGCACAGATACGCAGTATTTT. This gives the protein CASLKATSGASSTDTQYF.

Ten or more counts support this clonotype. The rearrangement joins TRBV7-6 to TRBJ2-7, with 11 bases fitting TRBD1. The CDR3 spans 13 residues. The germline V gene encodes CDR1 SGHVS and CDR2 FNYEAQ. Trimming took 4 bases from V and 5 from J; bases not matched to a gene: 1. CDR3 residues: CASSWTGGDEQYF. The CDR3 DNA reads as TGTGCCAGCAGCTGGACAGGGGGCGACGAGCAGTACTTC. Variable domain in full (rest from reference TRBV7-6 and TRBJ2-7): GAGVSQSPRYKVTKRGQDVALRCDPISGHVSLYWYRQALGQGPEFLTYFNYEAQQDKSGLPNDRFSAERPEGSISTLTIQRTEQRDSAMYRCASSWTGGDEQYFGPGTRLTVT.

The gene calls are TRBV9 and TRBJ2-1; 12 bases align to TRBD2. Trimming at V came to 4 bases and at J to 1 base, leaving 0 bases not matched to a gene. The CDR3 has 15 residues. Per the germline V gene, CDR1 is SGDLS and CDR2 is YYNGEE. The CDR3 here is CASSTSGGSYNEQFF. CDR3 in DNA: TGTGCCAGCAGCACTAGCGGGGGGTCCTACAATGAGCAGTTCTTC.

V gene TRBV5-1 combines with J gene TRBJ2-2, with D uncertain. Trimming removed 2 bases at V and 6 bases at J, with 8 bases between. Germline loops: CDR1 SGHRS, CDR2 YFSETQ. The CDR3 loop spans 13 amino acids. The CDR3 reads CASSFGYPGELFF. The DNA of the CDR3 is TGCGCCAGCAGCTTTGGGTATCCCGGGGAGCTGTTTTTT.

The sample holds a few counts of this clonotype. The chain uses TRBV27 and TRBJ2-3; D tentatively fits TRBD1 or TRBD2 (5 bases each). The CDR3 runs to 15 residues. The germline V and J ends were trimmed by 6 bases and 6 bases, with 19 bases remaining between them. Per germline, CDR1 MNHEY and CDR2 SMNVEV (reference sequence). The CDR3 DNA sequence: TGTGCCAGCAGCCCCGGGGACGCTAGGTCGGATACGCAGTATTTT. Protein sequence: CASSPGDARSDTQYF.

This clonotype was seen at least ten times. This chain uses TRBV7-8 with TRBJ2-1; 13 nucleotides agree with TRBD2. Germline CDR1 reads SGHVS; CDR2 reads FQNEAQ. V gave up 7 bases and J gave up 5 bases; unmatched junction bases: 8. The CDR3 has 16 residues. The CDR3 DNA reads TGTGCCAGCAACTACTGGACTAGCGGGGGTCACAATGAGCAGTTCTTC. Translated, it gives CASNYWTSGGHNEQFF.

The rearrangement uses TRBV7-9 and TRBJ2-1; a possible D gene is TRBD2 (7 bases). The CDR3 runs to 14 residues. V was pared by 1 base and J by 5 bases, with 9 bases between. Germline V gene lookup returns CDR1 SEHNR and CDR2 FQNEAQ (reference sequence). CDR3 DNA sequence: TGTGCCAGCAGCTTAGAGGGGGGGCACAATGAGCAGTTCTTC. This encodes CASSLEGGHNEQFF.

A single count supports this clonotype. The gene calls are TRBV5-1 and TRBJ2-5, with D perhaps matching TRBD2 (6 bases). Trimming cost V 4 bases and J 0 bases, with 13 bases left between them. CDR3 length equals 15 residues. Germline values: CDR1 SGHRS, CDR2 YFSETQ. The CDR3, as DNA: TGCGCCAGCAGCGCCGTAGCGGAATACCAAGAGACCCAGTACTTC. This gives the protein CASSAVAEYQETQYF.

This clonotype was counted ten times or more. In DNA form, the CDR3 reads TGTGCCAGCAGTTTCCGGGACCGCTCTGAGCAGTTCTTC. It encodes CASSFRDRSEQFF. The chain combines TRBV7-2 with TRBJ2-1; D tentatively reads TRBD1 or TRBD2 (5 bases each). V lost 6 bases and J lost 9, with 15 bases in between. Germline values: CDR1 SGHTA, CDR2 FQGNSA. The CDR3 runs to 13 residues.

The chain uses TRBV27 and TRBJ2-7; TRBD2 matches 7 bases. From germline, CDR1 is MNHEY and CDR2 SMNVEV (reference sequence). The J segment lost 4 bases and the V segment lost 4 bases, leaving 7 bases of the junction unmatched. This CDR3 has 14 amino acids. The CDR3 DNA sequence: TGTGCCAGCAGTTCGTCTAGCGGAGTTTACGAGCAGTACTTC. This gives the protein CASSSSSGVYEQYF.

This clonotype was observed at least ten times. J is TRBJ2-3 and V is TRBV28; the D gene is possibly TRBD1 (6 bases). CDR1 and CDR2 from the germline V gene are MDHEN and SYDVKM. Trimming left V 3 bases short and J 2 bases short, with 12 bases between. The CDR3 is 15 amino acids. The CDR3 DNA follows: TGTGCCAGCAGTTTTAGGGCAGGGGACACAGATACGCAGTATTTT. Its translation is CASSFRAGDTDTQYF.

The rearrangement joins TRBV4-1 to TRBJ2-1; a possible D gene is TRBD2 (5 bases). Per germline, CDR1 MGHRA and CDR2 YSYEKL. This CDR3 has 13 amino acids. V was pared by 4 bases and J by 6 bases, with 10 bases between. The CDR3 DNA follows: TGCGCCAGCAGCCCCGGGCGGGCCAATGAGCAGTTCTTC. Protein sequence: CASSPGRANEQFF.

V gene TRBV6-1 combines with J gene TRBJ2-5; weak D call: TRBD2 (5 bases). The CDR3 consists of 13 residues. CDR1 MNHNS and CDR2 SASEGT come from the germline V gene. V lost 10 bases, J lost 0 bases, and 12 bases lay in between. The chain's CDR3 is CAIGLPYQETQYF. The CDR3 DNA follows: TGTGCCATCGGACTTCCGTACCAAGAGACCCAGTACTTC.

CDR3 in DNA: TGCGCCAGCAGCCAAGATCTGAAAGAACCCTATGGCTACACCTTC. Translation: CASSQDLKEPYGYTF. The rearrangement links TRBV4-1 to TRBJ1-2; D ambiguous. Germline loops: CDR1 MGHRA, CDR2 YSYEKL. The CDR3 runs 15 residues. The V end was cut by 0 bases, the J end by 4 bases, with 12 bases between.

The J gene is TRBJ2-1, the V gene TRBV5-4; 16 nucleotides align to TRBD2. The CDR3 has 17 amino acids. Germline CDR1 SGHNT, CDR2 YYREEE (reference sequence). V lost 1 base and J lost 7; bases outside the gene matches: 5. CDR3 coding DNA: TGTGCCAGCAGCTTGTTTGGGACTAGCGGGGGGGTTAATGAGCAGTTCTTC. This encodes CASSLFGTSGGVNEQFF.

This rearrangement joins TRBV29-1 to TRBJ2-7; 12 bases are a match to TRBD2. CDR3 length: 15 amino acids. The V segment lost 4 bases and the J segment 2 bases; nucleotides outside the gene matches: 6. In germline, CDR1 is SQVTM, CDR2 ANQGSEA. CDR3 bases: TGCAGCGTTGTCTCTAGCGGGGGGGATCCCTACGAGCAGTACTTC. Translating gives CSVVSSGGDPYEQYF.

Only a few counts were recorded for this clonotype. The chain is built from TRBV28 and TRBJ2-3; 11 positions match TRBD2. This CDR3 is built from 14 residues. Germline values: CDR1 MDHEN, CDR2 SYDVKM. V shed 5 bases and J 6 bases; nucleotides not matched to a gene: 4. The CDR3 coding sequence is TGTGCCAGCAGTGCCGGGACTAGCGGTGATACGCAGTATTTT. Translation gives CASSAGTSGDTQYF.

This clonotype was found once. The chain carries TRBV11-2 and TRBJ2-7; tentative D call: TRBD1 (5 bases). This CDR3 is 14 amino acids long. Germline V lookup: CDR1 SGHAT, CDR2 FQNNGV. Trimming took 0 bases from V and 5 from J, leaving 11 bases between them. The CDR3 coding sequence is TGTGCCAGCAGCTTAGACCGGACAAGGGACGAGCAGTACTTC. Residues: CASSLDRTRDEQYF.

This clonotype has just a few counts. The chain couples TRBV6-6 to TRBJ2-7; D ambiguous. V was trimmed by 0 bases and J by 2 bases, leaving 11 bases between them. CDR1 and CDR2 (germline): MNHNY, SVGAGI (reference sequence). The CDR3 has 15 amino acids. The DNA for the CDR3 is TGTGCCAGCAGTTACTCGAATCCAGAAACCTACGAGCAGTACTTC. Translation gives CASSYSNPETYEQYF.

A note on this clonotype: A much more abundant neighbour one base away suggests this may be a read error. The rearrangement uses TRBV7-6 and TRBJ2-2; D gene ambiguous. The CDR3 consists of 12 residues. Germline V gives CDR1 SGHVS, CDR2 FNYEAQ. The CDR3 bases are TGTACCAGCGTCATCGTCACCGGGGAGCTGTTTTTT. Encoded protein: CTSVIVTGELFF.

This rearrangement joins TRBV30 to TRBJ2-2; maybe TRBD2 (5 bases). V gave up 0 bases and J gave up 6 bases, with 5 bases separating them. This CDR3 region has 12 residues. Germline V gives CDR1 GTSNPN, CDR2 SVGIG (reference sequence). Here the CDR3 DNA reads TGTGCCTGGAGTGTCGGGGCCGGGGAGCTGTTTTTT. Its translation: CAWSVGAGELFF.

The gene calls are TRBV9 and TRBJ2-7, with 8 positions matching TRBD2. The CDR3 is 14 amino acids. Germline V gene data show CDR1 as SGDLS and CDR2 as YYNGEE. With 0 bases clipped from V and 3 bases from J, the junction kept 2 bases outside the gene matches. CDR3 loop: CASSVAGGNYEQYF. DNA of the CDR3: TGTGCCAGCAGCGTAGCGGGGGGGAACTACGAGCAGTACTTC. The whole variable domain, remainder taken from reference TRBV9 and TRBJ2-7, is DSGVTQTPKHLITATGQRVTLRCSPRSGDLSVYWYQQSLDQGLQFLIQYYNGEERAKGNILERFSAQQFPDLHSELNLSSLELGDSALYFCASSVAGGNYEQYFGPGTRLTVT.